This entry is about one TCR beta chain. These data originate in a study of blood T cell repertoires in COVID-19. Turning to the study itself: Samples representing acute and convalescent COVID-19 were sourced from the United States, Italy and Spain. Sources were T cells, B-cell-depleted T cells, or PBMCs; the material itself was cDNA or gDNA.

Profiling relied on immunoSEQ multiplex PCR, and the TCRdb table lists in-frame clones only, not all of them. The table has approximately 31,000 clones, approximately 85% seen once. Germline V gene lookup returns CDR1 MGHRA and CDR2 YSYEKL. There are 17 residues in the CDR3. V was pared by 2 bases and J by 4 bases, with 7 bases of the junction left unmatched. The J gene is TRBJ2-1, the V gene TRBV4-1, with TRBD1 matching 11 bases. Sequenced input: peripheral blood. The TCR comes from a man older than 75 with active COVID-19. CDR3 coding DNA: TGCGCCAGCAGCCAATCTTCGGGACAGGGGGTTTACAATGAGCAGTTCTTC. This gives the protein CASSQSSGQGVYNEQFF.